These 13 T cell receptor beta chains were sequenced from one sample in a study of cytomegalovirus exposure and HLA in healthy donors. Primers included in the PCR were 60 Vbeta and 13 Jbeta primers. Clones were read by immunoSEQ multiplex PCR, and TCRdb kept only the in-frame ones, dropping some. In the table there are about 130,000 clones, more than 80% of which are singletons. Sequencing was carried out using PBMCs. The receptors here all came from a man aged 40-49 years in good health and CMV-seronegative.

The chain couples TRBV2 to TRBJ2-1, with 15 positions matching TRBD2. The V gene's germline CDR1 is SNHLY and CDR2 FYNNEI. Trimming removed 6 bases from V and 9 bases from J; junction bases left unmatched: 3. The CDR3 covers 14 residues. CDR3 nucleotides: TGTGCCAGCAGAGGACTAGCGGGAGGGAGTGAGCAGTTCTTC. It specifies CASRGLAGGSEQFF. The full variable domain, in which reference TRBV2 and TRBJ2-1 provide the parts outside the CDR3, is EPEVTQTPSHQVTQMGQEVILRCVPISNHLYFYWYRQILGQKVEFLVSFYNNEISEKSEIFDDQFSVERPDGSNFTLKIRSTKLEDSAMYFCASRGLAGGSEQFFGPGTRLTVL.

This clone appeared a few times. The genes are TRBV5-8 and TRBJ1-2; 7 nucleotides match TRBD1. V trimming: 1 base; J trimming: 0 bases; junction bases outside the gene matches: 3. In germline, CDR1 is SGHTS, CDR2 YDEGEE. This CDR3 is built from 15 residues. DNA for the CDR3: TGTGCCAGCAGCTTGCGGCAGGGGGCTAACTATGGCTACACCTTC. Encoded protein: CASSLRQGANYGYTF.

This clone was recorded once. The rearrangement links TRBV29-1 to TRBJ2-7; D might be TRBD2 (7 bases). Trimming pared 6 bases from V and 7 bases from J, leaving 19 bases between. Germline lookup yields CDR1 SQVTM and CDR2 ANQGSEA. CDR3 size: 13 residues. CDR3 residues: CSVGGAPAHEQYF. The CDR3, as DNA: TGCAGCGTGGGGGGGGCCCCAGCTCATGAGCAGTACTTC.

V is TRBV5-1 and J is TRBJ2-2; D remains ambiguous. The V gene's germline CDR1 is SGHRS and CDR2 YFSETQ. The CDR3 runs 15 residues. V was pared by 0 bases and J by 3 bases, with 9 bases between. The CDR3 region has the DNA TGCGCCAGCAGCTTGGGTCTACGAGACACCGGGGAGCTGTTTTTT. Its translation is CASSLGLRDTGELFF.

In this sample, this clone turned up a few times. The chain links TRBV4-1 to TRBJ1-4; 7 nucleotides line up with TRBD1. J gave up 5 bases and V 1 base, and 4 bases lay outside the gene matches. This CDR3 has 15 residues. Germline V CDR1 and CDR2: MGHRA, YSYEKL. CDR3 sequence (DNA): TGCGCCAGCAGCCAAGGAGACAGGGACAATGAAAAACTGTTTTTT. Translated: CASSQGDRDNEKLFF.

The DNA for the CDR3 is TGTGCCAGCAGTTCAGGGGTGGACCCCTACGAGCAGTACTTC. Encoded protein: CASSSGVDPYEQYF. The chain recombines TRBV2 with TRBJ2-7, with a possible D match to TRBD1 (6 bases). V dropped 5 bases and J dropped 2 bases, with 13 bases sitting between them. The CDR3 loop spans 14 amino acids. Germline V gene data show CDR1 as SNHLY and CDR2 as FYNNEI.

V and J are TRBV6-5 and TRBJ1-2; D possibly corresponds to TRBD1 (5 bases). The CDR3 consists of 12 residues. The germline V gene has CDR1 MNHEY and CDR2 SVGAGI. V gave up 6 bases and J gave up 8 bases, with 13 bases separating them. CDR3 DNA: TGTGCCAGCAGAACATTCCCAGGGGGCTACACCTTC. Translation gives CASRTFPGGYTF.

This chain uses TRBV28 with TRBJ1-5; D uncertain. Germline V lookup: CDR1 MDHEN, CDR2 SYDVKM. Trimming stripped 3 bases from V and 4 bases from J, with 4 bases between. CDR3 length: 12 amino acids. CDR3 sequence: CASSFTNQPQHF. CDR3 nucleotides: TGTGCCAGCAGTTTCACAAATCAGCCCCAGCATTTT.

This chain links TRBV2 with TRBJ2-2; TRBD1 agrees at 10 bases. The CDR3 runs to 15 residues. Germline V lookup: CDR1 SNHLY, CDR2 FYNNEI. V shed 4 bases, J shed 7 bases, and the junction held 6 bases outside the gene matches. The CDR3 sequence: CASSGLGQGHGELFF. The DNA of the CDR3 is TGTGCCAGCAGTGGATTGGGACAGGGGCACGGGGAGCTGTTTTTT. The full variable domain, its missing parts supplied by reference TRBV2 and TRBJ2-2, is EPEVTQTPSHQVTQMGQEVILRCVPISNHLYFYWYRQILGQKVEFLVSFYNNEISEKSEIFDDQFSVERPDGSNFTLKIRSTKLEDSAMYFCASSGLGQGHGELFFGEGSRLTVL.

The genes are TRBV2 and TRBJ2-2; D may be TRBD2 (6 bases). V was cut by 3 bases and J by 4 bases, with 15 bases left in between. The CDR3 is made up of 16 amino acids. CDR1 is SNHLY, CDR2 FYNNEI, per germline. The CDR3 loop is CASSEVTPRGTGELFF. The CDR3 DNA is TGTGCCAGCAGTGAGGTGACGCCGCGGGGCACCGGGGAGCTGTTTTTT.

The genes are TRBV9 and TRBJ2-7; the D gene is possibly TRBD2 (5 bases). Per germline, CDR1 SGDLS and CDR2 YYNGEE. Between the trimmed V and J ends, which lost 0 bases and 1 base, there was a span of 17 bases. This CDR3 contains 17 residues. CDR3 nucleotides: TGTGCCAGCAGCGTAGCTCCCACTCACCCGGGATCCTACGAGCAGTACTTC. Translation gives CASSVAPTHPGSYEQYF.

The chain joins TRBV15 to TRBJ2-1; 8 bases fit TRBD2. The V segment lost 4 bases and the J segment 3 bases; nucleotides outside the gene matches: 8. Looked up from germline, CDR1 is LNHNV and CDR2 is YYDKDF (reference sequence). The CDR3 has 16 residues. The CDR3 region is CATSKAGLALYNEQFF. The DNA for the CDR3 is TGTGCCACCAGCAAAGCAGGACTAGCACTCTACAATGAGCAGTTCTTC.

The table lists this clone with a count of one. The chain has TRBV6-5 and TRBJ1-6; D is unresolved. Per the germline V gene, CDR1 is MNHEY and CDR2 is SVGAGI. The CDR3 sequence is 14 residues long. V was trimmed by 0 bases and J by 6 bases, leaving 6 bases between them. The CDR3, as DNA: TGTGCCAGCAGTTACTCTTCGGGTAATTCACCCCTCCACTTT. Translating it yields CASSYSSGNSPLHF.